This record concerns one T cell receptor beta chain sequence. This receptor's antigen is unknown. One junction end does not reproduce the germline sequence, and a read error may be involved. Samples from volunteer blood donors who had recovered from COVID-19 were contributed by a second Seattle source. Whole blood was collected in K2EDTA tubes by collaborating institutions according to the institutions' own protocols. For TCRbeta analysis, collaborators shipped samples in one of three forms: frozen whole blood, isolated PBMCs, or DNA extracted from either of those sample types. TCRbeta CDR3 regions were amplified from genomic DNA by means of the immunoSEQ Assay, a bias-controlled multiplex PCR. For the original study's pipeline: Within the assay, amplification of reference gene primers was used to estimate how many nucleated cells each sample contained. Sequence reads were collapsed and filtered to measure the absolute abundance of every unique TCRbeta CDR3 rearrangement. Productive Simpson clonality was computed per sample as the square root of Simpson's diversity index over productive rearrangements. TCRdb provides this immuneACCESS table in a form limited to in-frame rearrangements. Some clones are lacking; in checked studies, under half of them reflect an unresolved V gene, and why the rest are absent is not known. The V and J calls and clone size were taken over from that table, and D and trimming were inferred from the DNA. The sample table lists some 220,000 clones, 70% to 90% of them with a count of one. The top ten clonotypes cover approximately 12% of the sample.

CDR1 SGHNT and CDR2 YYREEE are derived from the germline V gene (reference sequence). The CDR3 runs 19 residues from the cysteine to the phenylalanine. Only the CDR3 DNA is retained, 57 bases long and in frame from the first base. This record belongs to a study of blood T cell repertoires in COVID-19 (dated by TCRdb to 2018 to 2020). Looking at the study overall: Collaborator samples came from the United States, Italy and Spain and covered acute and convalescent phases of COVID-19. The material from the prospective study consisted of cDNA or gDNA derived from T cells, B-cell-depleted T cells, or PBMCs. Deeply sampled blood TCRbeta repertoires from subjects exposed to, actively infected with, or recovered from COVID-19 were included in the dataset. The repertoires were released in a freely available public database meant as a resource for research on the immune response to SARS-CoV-2. Samples were obtained from the ongoing ImmuneRACE study (first 160 participants) and from over a thousand subjects provided by 6 global collaborators. Nearly every sample came with metadata listing a de-identified subject ID, COVID-19 status, age in years and sex. Where available, HLA class I and class II types were taken from metadata supplied by the sample provider and were not determined by assay-based typing.

Broader findings and caveats from the paper: The quantity of clinical and demographic metadata differed by source and by participant and was supplied without curation.

This chain is built from TRBV5-4 and TRBJ2-1; TRBD2 is possibly the D segment (5 matching bases). The sequenced sample was peripheral blood. The TCR was taken from a woman between 18 and 29 years old who had recovered from COVID-19. The CDR3 protein: CASSLVEGSRGFSNNEQFF. The DNA sequence follows: TGTGCCAGCAGCTTGGTAGAGGGTTCTCGAGGGTTCTCCAACAATGAGCAGTTCTTC.